These T cell receptor beta chains were read from a single sample in a study of regulatory T cells in long-lasting Graves disease. TCRdb used MiXCR to reprocess the multiplex PCR reads, holding one entry per CDR3 protein. The table records roughly 450,000 distinct CDR3 sequences, about 20% of them present only once. The input for sequencing was peripheral blood mononuclear cells (PBMCs), taken when the disease was refractory, from a patient treated with antithyroid drugs. The origin of the receptors is a female donor with Graves disease. CDR3s include the opening cysteine and the closing phenylalanine or tryptophan. D genes are given only for firm matches. Rows may omit the clone size; those that give it use once, few, many or a size class.

NA	21	TRBD2	TRBJ2-7	TRBV9	CASSVVLVSGRANGGPYEQYF	TGTGCCAGCAGCGTAGTTCTAGTGAGCGGGAGGGCCAATGGGGGCCCCTACGAGCAGTACTTC
few	13	TRBD1	TRBJ2-7	TRBV20-1	CSGKTGTDYEQYF	TGCAGTGGTAAAACCGGGACAGACTACGAGCAGTACTTC
NA	16	NA	TRBJ1-1	TRBV18	CASSPGEEKVYPEAFF	TGTGCCAGCTCACCAGGGGAAGAGAAGGTCTACCCTGAAGCTTTCTTT
few	16	TRBD1	TRBJ1-2	TRBV29-1	CSVDVGQAASGYGYTF	TGCAGCGTTGACGTGGGACAGGCAGCTTCCGGCTATGGCTACACCTTC
many	14	TRBD1	TRBJ2-5	TRBV28	CASSTGTGKETQYF	TGTGCCAGCAGCACCGGGACAGGGAAAGAGACCCAGTACTTC
NA	17	TRBD2	TRBJ2-5	TRBV7-9	CASSLVGAGGPQETQYF	TGTGCCAGCAGCTTAGTGGGAGCGGGAGGGCCGCAAGAGACCCAGTACTTC
many	12	NA	TRBJ2-7	TRBV12-3/TRBV12-4	CASSLQGLEQYF	TGTGCCAGCAGTTTACAGGGGCTTGAGCAGTACTTC
NA	16	TRBD1	TRBJ2-1	TRBV20-1	CSARDPGRGLGNEQFF	TGCAGTGCTAGAGATCCAGGCAGGGGGCTCGGCAATGAGCAGTTCTTC
NA	14	NA	TRBJ1-1	TRBV13	CASSLGLGRTEAFF	TGTGCCAGCAGCTTAGGCCTGGGAAGGACTGAAGCTTTCTTT
NA	15	NA	TRBJ2-5	TRBV19	CASSSSTGGGVTQYF	TGTGCCAGTAGCAGCTCGACAGGTGGCGGGGTGACCCAGTACTTC
NA	15	TRBD1	TRBJ1-2	TRBV7-2	CASSLAGTGLYGYTF	TGTGCCAGCAGCTTAGCCGGGACAGGGCTTTATGGCTACACCTTC
many	13	TRBD2	TRBJ2-7	TRBV29-1	CSVDELAGDEQYF	TGCAGCGTTGATGAACTAGCGGGAGACGAGCAGTACTTC
few	13	NA	TRBJ2-7	TRBV29-1	CSGTSAYSYEQYF	TGCAGCGGCACCAGCGCCTACTCCTACGAGCAGTACTTC
NA	13	NA	TRBJ1-1	TRBV7-6	CASSWTVYTEAFF	TGTGCCAGCAGTTGGACAGTCTACACTGAAGCTTTCTTT
many	15	NA	TRBJ1-4	TRBV11-2	CASSIGRTSREKLFF	TGTGCCAGCAGCATAGGAAGGACTTCTAGGGAAAAACTGTTTTTT
NA	14	NA	TRBJ2-7	TRBV5-6	CASSQFRAAYEQYF	TGTGCCAGCAGCCAGTTTCGGGCCGCCTACGAGCAGTACTTC
NA	15	NA	TRBJ1-4	TRBV19	CATQGAVAGDEKLFF	TGTGCCACCCAAGGGGCAGTCGCCGGGGATGAAAAACTGTTTTTT
NA	19	TRBD2	TRBJ2-7	TRBV9	CASSALPEPGGRATHEQYF	TGTGCCAGCAGCGCCCTCCCCGAGCCGGGCGGGAGGGCCACCCACGAGCAGTACTTC
few	13	TRBD1	TRBJ1-3	TRBV7-2	CASSSTGANTIYF	TGTGCCAGCAGCTCGACAGGGGCAAACACCATATATTTT
few	15	TRBD1	TRBJ1-5	TRBV19	CASGGREGAWQPQHF	TGTGCCAGTGGCGGAAGGGAGGGGGCTTGGCAGCCCCAGCATTTT
many	17	TRBD1	TRBJ1-2	TRBV9	CASSARSGTGGAGSYTF	TGTGCCAGCAGCGCTAGATCCGGGACAGGGGGCGCCGGTAGCTACACCTTC
few	17	TRBD1	TRBJ1-5	TRBV19	CASKRRDRGYSNQPQHF	TGTGCCAGTAAACGCCGGGACAGGGGGTATAGCAATCAGCCCCAGCATTTT
NA	15	NA	TRBJ1-5	TRBV18	CASSPGPADDQPQHF	TGTGCCAGCTCACCGGGCCCGGCGGACGATCAGCCCCAGCATTTT
few	14	NA	TRBJ1-5	TRBV20-1	CSARALVSNQPQHF	TGCAGTGCTAGAGCCCTGGTGAGCAATCAGCCCCAGCATTTT
NA	17	TRBD1	TRBJ1-2	TRBV3-1	CASSQDHRGAVLRGYTF	TGTGCCAGCAGCCAAGATCACAGGGGCGCAGTTTTACGTGGCTACACCTTC
many	13	TRBD1	TRBJ2-7	TRBV2	CASTWTGSYEQYF	TGTGCCAGCACCTGGACAGGGTCCTACGAGCAGTACTTC
NA	13	TRBD1	TRBJ1-1	TRBV28	CASRGQGALRAFF	TGTGCCAGTAGAGGGCAGGGGGCGCTTAGGGCTTTCTTT
many	15	NA	TRBJ1-4	TRBV9	CASSVGAVGREKLFF	TGTGCCAGCAGCGTAGGTGCAGTAGGTCGGGAAAAACTGTTTTTT
NA	12	NA	TRBJ1-2	TRBV29-1	CSVGERYYGYTF	TGCAGCGTTGGGGAGCGATACTATGGCTACACCTTC
many	14	TRBD1	TRBJ1-2	TRBV7-9	CASSWDSSNYGYTF	TGTGCCAGCAGCTGGGACAGCTCAAACTATGGCTACACCTTC
few	14	NA	TRBJ1-1	TRBV20-1	CSAREHLAYTEAFF	TGCAGTGCTAGAGAACACTTGGCTTACACTGAAGCTTTCTTT
many	14	NA	TRBJ2-7	TRBV27	CASSLLGPTYEQYF	TGTGCCAGCAGTTTACTGGGACCGACCTACGAGCAGTACTTC
NA	18	TRBD2	TRBJ2-1	TRBV7-8	CASSSWTPLAEEPNEQFF	TGTGCCAGCAGCTCATGGACACCACTAGCGGAGGAACCCAATGAGCAGTTCTTC
many	14	NA	TRBJ1-2	TRBV12-3/TRBV12-4	CASSLDRRNYGYTF	TGTGCCAGCAGTTTAGACCGACGTAACTATGGCTACACCTTC
NA	15	TRBD1	TRBJ1-3	TRBV30	CAWNDRALAGNTIYF	TGTGCCTGGAACGACAGGGCACTGGCTGGAAACACCATATATTTT
NA	14	NA	TRBJ2-7	TRBV7-2	CASSSLLRPYEQYF	TGTGCCAGCAGCTCCCTTTTGCGGCCCTACGAGCAGTACTTC
NA	16	TRBD1	TRBJ2-7	TRBV3-1	CASSPTMTGGAYEQYF	TGTGCCAGCAGTCCAACTATGACAGGGGGCGCATACGAGCAGTACTTC
NA	14	NA	TRBJ2-7	TRBV5-1	CASSTGRADYEQYF	TGCGCCAGCAGCACAGGACGGGCAGACTACGAGCAGTACTTC
few	12	NA	TRBJ1-2	TRBV5-5	CASSLDFRGYTF	TGTGCCAGCAGCTTGGATTTTCGGGGCTACACCTTC
few	15	NA	TRBJ1-4	TRBV5-1	CASSLDNTGSEKLFF	TGCGCCAGCAGCTTGGACAATACCGGGAGTGAAAAACTGTTTTTT
many	15	TRBD1	TRBJ1-6	TRBV2	CASTWTGLYNSPLHF	TGTGCCAGCACCTGGACAGGGCTCTATAATTCACCCCTCCACTTT
few	18	NA	TRBJ1-3	TRBV6-1	CASRSGSSGLYPGNTIYF	TGTGCCAGCAGGTCAGGGAGTTCGGGGCTCTATCCTGGAAACACCATATATTTT
NA	17	TRBD2	TRBJ2-5	TRBV18	CASSPRTSGSNQETQYF	TGTGCCAGCTCACCTCGGACTAGCGGGAGTAATCAAGAGACCCAGTACTTC
few	13	NA	TRBJ2-3	TRBV11-1	CASSIGVPDTQYF	TGTGCCAGCAGCATAGGGGTTCCAGATACGCAGTATTTT